A single sample is the source of the 14 T cell receptor beta chains below, sequenced in a study of neurological immune-mediated disorders. Each CDR3 protein is one row after TCRdb ran MiXCR on the 5' RACE reads. In the table there are about 44,000 distinct CDR3 sequences, 20% to 25% of which are singletons. Described time point: technical triplicate 3. The sequenced sample consisted of PBMCs. Receptors originate from a man aged 55 to 70 with HTLV-1-associated myelopathy (HAM/TSP).

This clonotype was counted ten times or more. The gene calls are TRBV7-2 and TRBJ1-6; unclear D gene. Trimming left V 5 bases short and J 10 bases short, with 18 bases between. Germline CDR1 SGHTA, CDR2 FQGNSA. The CDR3 extends over 15 amino acids. CDR3 in DNA: TGTGCCAGCAGCACCCTCGAAAGTCTCGGATCACCCCTCCACTTT. It codes for CASSTLESLGSPLHF.

J is TRBJ1-1 and V is TRBV3-1, with no clear D. The germline V gene encodes CDR1 LGHDT and CDR2 YNNKEL (reference sequence). The CDR3 has 13 amino acids. Trimming took off 0 bases at V and 4 bases at J, with 6 bases between the two ends. CDR3 loop: CASSQDGGTEAFF. CDR3 coding DNA: TGTGCCAGCAGCCAAGATGGTGGCACTGAAGCTTTCTTT.

This clonotype was seen at least ten times. V gene TRBV4-1 combines with J gene TRBJ2-7; possible D gene TRBD1, 5 bases. Germline V CDR1 and CDR2: MGHRA, YSYEKL. V lost 0 bases, J lost 3 bases, and 15 bases lay in between. The CDR3 is 16 amino acids. The CDR3 region is CASSQETGATRYEQYF. CDR3 nucleotide sequence: TGCGCCAGCAGCCAAGAAACAGGCGCCACTCGCTACGAGCAGTACTTC.

The chain uses TRBV24-1 and TRBJ2-1; 8 bases fit TRBD2. V trimming: 4 bases; J trimming: 0 bases; junction bases outside the gene matches: 4. This CDR3 region has 16 residues. Germline-derived CDR1 and CDR2 are KGHDR and SFDVKD. Here the CDR3 reads CATSEPGGGSYNEQFF. The CDR3, as DNA: TGTGCCACCAGTGAGCCGGGGGGGGGCTCCTACAATGAGCAGTTCTTC.

In its sample, this clonotype was seen many times. The chain couples TRBV11-2 to TRBJ2-3; 8 bases fit TRBD2. The CDR3 consists of 14 residues. V dropped 3 bases and J dropped 4; count of bases not matched to a gene: 3. Germline assignment: CDR1 SGHAT and CDR2 FQNNGV. This CDR3 is CASSFSGMSDTQYF. The CDR3, as DNA: TGTGCCAGCAGCTTTAGCGGGATGTCAGATACGCAGTATTTT.

The sample holds many counts of this clonotype. The chain joins TRBV3-1 to TRBJ1-3; TRBD1 matches at 7 bases. Losses at the gene ends were 4 bases for V and 4 bases for J; bases not matched to a gene: 10. The CDR3 has 16 residues. Germline lookup yields CDR1 LGHDT and CDR2 YNNKEL (reference sequence). CDR3 in amino acids: CASSLYRGVTGNTIYF. The CDR3 nucleotides are TGTGCCAGCAGCCTATACAGGGGCGTAACGGGAAACACCATATATTTT.

In this sample, this clonotype turned up many times. V and J are TRBV6-6 and TRBJ1-1; no reliable D call. The V end lost 4 bases, the J end lost 7 bases, and 13 bases lay between the germline ends. Germline values: CDR1 MNHNY, CDR2 SVGAGI (reference sequence). The CDR3 is 13 amino acids. This CDR3 is CASSLGPPDEAFF. The CDR3 DNA is TGTGCCAGCAGTTTAGGGCCTCCGGATGAAGCTTTCTTT.

This clonotype has at least ten counts. The chain combines TRBV20-1 with TRBJ1-1; 7 nucleotides line up with TRBD1. J was trimmed by 0 bases and V by 1 base; bases with no gene match: 17. This CDR3 has 19 residues. Looked up from germline, CDR1 is DFQATT and CDR2 is SNEGSKA (reference sequence). The chain's CDR3 is CSARVPFGRGRSMNTEAFF. The CDR3 DNA is TGCAGTGCTAGAGTACCATTTGGGAGGGGGCGGTCCATGAACACTGAAGCTTTCTTT.

This clonotype was seen a handful of times. The chain carries TRBV30 and TRBJ1-1; possibly TRBD1 for D (5 bases). In germline, CDR1 is GTSNPN, CDR2 SVGIG (reference sequence). The CDR3 length is 13 residues. V lost 1 base and J 1 base, leaving 7 bases between the germline ends. The CDR3: CAWSGQQNTEAFF. Written as DNA, the CDR3 is TGTGCCTGGAGTGGACAGCAGAACACTGAAGCTTTCTTT.

By share, this clonotype counts as medium-sized. This chain links TRBV12-3 or TRBV12-4 with TRBJ2-7; 7 bases map to TRBD1. Germline trimming cut 5 bases from V and 4 bases from J; bases unmatched to any gene: 2. There are 12 residues in the CDR3. CDR3 region: CASSPGQYEQYF. CDR3 bases: TGTGCCAGCAGTCCGGGACAGTACGAGCAGTACTTC.

This clonotype has at least ten counts. The chain employs TRBV12-3 or TRBV12-4 and TRBJ1-3; D not certain. This CDR3 spans 15 amino acids. V lost 3 bases to trimming and J lost 0 bases, with 9 bases between them. DNA for the CDR3: TGTGCCAGCAGTTTGAGAGTCCGCTCTGGAAACACCATATATTTT. Translation gives CASSLRVRSGNTIYF.

This clonotype was observed many times. The gene calls are TRBV20-1 and TRBJ2-5; 10 nucleotides match TRBD2. The CDR3 consists of 17 residues. Unmatched junction bases numbered 11, after V lost 0 bases and J lost 4 bases. The V gene's germline CDR1 is DFQATT and CDR2 SNEGSKA (reference sequence). The CDR3 loop reads CSARDAKAGGPPETQYF. In DNA form, the CDR3 reads TGCAGTGCTAGAGATGCGAAAGCGGGAGGGCCGCCAGAGACCCAGTACTTC.

This clonotype came up many times. The V gene is TRBV3-1, the J gene TRBJ2-3, with D perhaps TRBD1 (6 bases). Looked up from germline, CDR1 is LGHDT and CDR2 is YNNKEL (reference sequence). Trimming cost V 3 bases and J 0 bases, with 16 bases left between them. The CDR3 sequence is 17 residues long. CDR3 DNA: TGTGCCAGCAGCCACTCCCACAGGGCCCGCAGCACAGATACGCAGTATTTT. This translates into CASSHSHRARSTDTQYF.

This clonotype occurred many times. The chain carries TRBV14 and TRBJ2-7, with 7 bases lining up with TRBD2. Germline V gene data show CDR1 as SGHDN and CDR2 as FVKESK. This CDR3 contains 17 residues. V lost 1 base and J lost 4; bases outside the gene matches: 13. The CDR3 coding sequence is TGTGCCAGCAGCCAAGGCATGGCTAGCGGCCTGCGTTACGAGCAGTACTTC. This sequence encodes CASSQGMASGLRYEQYF.